The next 23 T cell receptor beta chains were all read from a single sample in a study of OX40 agonist ivuxolimab in advanced cancers. Some clones are missing from TCRdb's copy, which holds only in-frame ones; the method was immunoSEQ multiplex PCR. The sample has approximately 70,000 clones, roughly 90% seen once. Source: CD4+ or CD8+ T cells sorted from blood, taken in a trial of the OX40 agonist ivuxolimab. These receptors came from an adult with an advanced solid tumor such as melanoma, head and neck, liver or kidney cancer.

J is TRBJ2-7 and V is TRBV18, with a possible D match to TRBD1 (5 bases). Germline CDR1 and CDR2: KGHSH and LQKENI. The length of the CDR3 is 13 residues. Trimming took 5 bases from V and 3 from J, leaving 11 bases between them. The CDR3 DNA reads TGTGCCAGCTCATCAGGGCCCGACTACGAGCAGTACTTC. Amino acid sequence: CASSSGPDYEQYF.

The chain employs TRBV12-5 and TRBJ1-2, with D perhaps matching TRBD1 (6 bases). Trimming took 0 bases from V and 6 from J, leaving 17 bases between them. Germline V gene data show CDR1 as LGHNT and CDR2 as FRNRAP. The CDR3 extends over 16 amino acids. This chain's CDR3 is CASGLVPQGFVNGYTF. The CDR3 nucleotides are TGTGCTAGTGGTTTGGTACCCCAGGGGTTCGTTAATGGCTACACCTTC.

This clone was seen once. The chain combines TRBV14 with TRBJ2-3, with a possible D match to TRBD2 (6 bases). V lost 4 bases and J lost 4, with 9 bases in between. Germline V gives CDR1 SGHDN, CDR2 FVKESK. The CDR3 loop spans 13 amino acids. The CDR3 coding sequence is TGTGCCAGCAGCCTCGAGCGGGCAGATACGCAGTATTTT. Translation gives CASSLERADTQYF.

The chain has TRBV5-4 and TRBJ2-5, with TRBD1 identical over 8 bases. Germline V gives CDR1 SGHNT, CDR2 YYREEE (reference sequence). V gave up 1 base and J gave up 2 bases; unmatched junction bases: 1. The CDR3 loop spans 14 amino acids. In DNA form, the CDR3 reads TGTGCCAGCAGCTTGAGACAGGGGCAAGAGACCCAGTACTTC. Its protein is CASSLRQGQETQYF.

The rearrangement links TRBV19 to TRBJ1-3; D gene ambiguous. The CDR3 is 16 residues long. Germline V gene data show CDR1 as LNHDA and CDR2 as SQIVND (reference sequence). V lost 4 bases and J 4 bases, leaving 17 bases between the germline ends. CDR3: CASSTIRTLRGNTIYF. CDR3 sequence (DNA): TGTGCCAGTAGTACTATCCGGACCCTCCGAGGAAACACCATATATTTT.

The chain couples TRBV4-2 to TRBJ1-5; D is possibly TRBD1 (5 bases). V lost 0 bases and J lost 3, with 6 bases in between. The CDR3 totals 14 residues. The germline V gene encodes CDR1 LGHNA and CDR2 YNFKEQ. The CDR3 DNA reads as TGTGCCAGCAGCCAAGACAGGGACAATCAGCCCCAGCATTTT. Its translation is CASSQDRDNQPQHF.

The gene calls are TRBV5-5 and TRBJ2-2; D possibly corresponds to TRBD1 (7 bases). This CDR3 has 16 residues. CDR1 SGHKS and CDR2 YYEKEE come from the germline V gene (reference sequence). V gave up 4 bases and J gave up 4 bases, with 17 bases separating them. The CDR3 region is CASSPRAGGTTGELFF. The CDR3 DNA sequence: TGTGCCAGCAGCCCGAGGGCAGGGGGGACCACCGGGGAGCTGTTTTTT.

This clone was detected a few times. The chain links TRBV5-4 to TRBJ2-3; D gene unclear. CDR1 and CDR2 (germline): SGHNT, YYREEE (reference sequence). This CDR3 has 11 residues. V lost 2 bases and J 5 bases, leaving 3 bases between the germline ends. The CDR3 spells CASSLEDTQYF. The CDR3 DNA reads TGTGCCAGCAGCTTAGAAGATACGCAGTATTTT.

This chain's CDR3 is CASSQYLAITDTQYF. Written as DNA, the CDR3 is TGTGCCAGCAGCCAGTACCTAGCGATCACAGATACGCAGTATTTT. The chain couples TRBV5-6 to TRBJ2-3; tentative D call: TRBD2 (6 bases). This CDR3 region has 15 residues. V was trimmed by 4 bases and J by 2 bases, leaving 14 bases between them. In germline, CDR1 is SGHDT, CDR2 YYEEEE. The full variable domain, its missing parts supplied by reference TRBV5-6 and TRBJ2-3, is DAGVTQSPTHLIKTRGQQVTLRCSPKSGHDTVSWYQQALGQGPQFIFQYYEEEERQRGNFPDRFSGHQFPNYSSELNVNALLLGDSALYLCASSQYLAITDTQYFGPGTRLTVL.

The chain couples TRBV7-9 to TRBJ1-1; the match to TRBD1 covers 8 bases. The germline CDR1 and CDR2 sequences are SEHNR and FQNEAQ (reference sequence). V shed 3 bases and J 4 bases; nucleotides not matched to a gene: 7. The CDR3 extends over 15 amino acids. The CDR3 DNA reads as TGTGCCAGCAGCTTCGTACAGGGGGTAGGCACTGAAGCTTTCTTT. This sequence encodes CASSFVQGVGTEAFF. Filled out from reference TRBV7-9 and TRBJ1-1, the complete variable domain reads DTGVSQNPRHKITKRGQNVTFRCDPISEHNRLYWYRQTLGQGPEFLTYFQNEAQLEKSRLLSDRFSAERPKGSFSTLEIQRTEQGDSAMYLCASSFVQGVGTEAFFGQGTRLTVV.

CDR3 nucleotide sequence: TGTGCCAGTAGTATTGGCAGGGGCGGCTACACCTTC. The encoded protein is CASSIGRGGYTF. The V call is TRBV19, the J call TRBJ1-2; TRBD1 might be the D (6 bases). Germline CDR1 reads LNHDA; CDR2 reads SQIVND (reference sequence). V lost 3 bases and J 8 bases, leaving 10 bases between the germline ends. There are 12 residues in the CDR3.

The chain links TRBV18 to TRBJ2-7, with 8 bases matching TRBD2. Per the germline V gene, CDR1 is KGHSH and CDR2 is LQKENI. Trimming took 2 bases from V and 6 from J; bases not matched to a gene: 6. The CDR3 consists of 14 residues. This CDR3 is CASSPSSGISEQYF. DNA of the CDR3: TGTGCCAGCTCACCAAGTAGCGGGATTTCCGAGCAGTACTTC.

This chain links TRBV30 with TRBJ2-7; TRBD1 agrees at 8 bases. Trimming removed 3 bases from V and 9 bases from J; junction bases left unmatched: 19. The germline V gene encodes CDR1 GTSNPN and CDR2 SVGIG (reference sequence). CDR3 length equals 16 residues. Written as DNA, the CDR3 is TGTGCCTGGAGCAGCCCAGGACAGGGAATAAGGTTAGGGCAGTACTTC. Residues: CAWSSPGQGIRLGQYF.

The chain combines TRBV5-1 with TRBJ2-7; D is uncertain. The CDR3 is 14 residues long. V was trimmed by 2 bases and J by 5 bases, leaving 14 bases between them. From germline, CDR1 is SGHRS and CDR2 YFSETQ. CDR3 in DNA: TGCGCCAGCAGCTTTTCTGTATTACTCCACGAGCAGTACTTC. It codes for CASSFSVLLHEQYF.

This clone was recorded only once. J is TRBJ1-5 and V is TRBV29-1; 8 bases align to TRBD1. This CDR3 region has 13 residues. Germline CDR1 SQVTM, CDR2 ANQGSEA. The trim removed 5 bases at V and 4 bases at J, leaving 4 bases unmatched. CDR3 sequence reads: CSVRDRQNQPQHF. As DNA, the CDR3 is TGCAGCGTTAGGGACAGGCAGAATCAGCCCCAGCATTTT.

The sample holds a few counts of this clone. This sequence joins TRBV2 and TRBJ2-7; the D is unclear. From germline, CDR1 is SNHLY and CDR2 FYNNEI. V lost 5 bases to trimming and J lost 3 bases, with 5 bases between them. The CDR3 totals 11 residues. The CDR3 reads CASSRDYEQYF. Written as DNA, the CDR3 is TGTGCCAGCAGTCGAGACTACGAGCAGTACTTC.

CDR3 DNA: TGTGCCAGCAGCTTAACTGCAGGTGATCCCCAGCATTTT. Translated, it gives CASSLTAGDPQHF. This sequence joins TRBV7-3 and TRBJ1-5; D not certain. The V end was cut by 0 bases, the J end by 10 bases, with 10 bases between. The CDR3 consists of 13 residues. Germline values: CDR1 SGHTA, CDR2 FQGTGA.

V usage is TRBV5-1 and J usage is TRBJ2-3; TRBD2 matches 10 bases. The germline CDR1 and CDR2 sequences are SGHRS and YFSETQ. The CDR3 totals 15 residues. After removal of 4 bases from V and 0 bases from J, the junction contained 2 bases not matched to a gene. CDR3 loop: CASSIAGGSTDTQYF. The CDR3 region has the DNA TGCGCCAGCAGCATAGCGGGGGGCAGCACAGATACGCAGTATTTT.

CDR3 residues: CASSLSQAVDIQYF. The CDR3 DNA reads as TGTGCCAGCAGCTTGTCGCAGGCCGTGGACATTCAGTACTTC. This sequence joins TRBV5-5 and TRBJ2-4; D is uncertain. V was clipped by 1 base and J by 8 bases, with 13 bases between them. Looked up from germline, CDR1 is SGHKS and CDR2 is YYEKEE (reference sequence). The CDR3 covers 14 residues. Filled out from reference TRBV5-5 and TRBJ2-4, the complete variable domain reads DAGVTQSPTHLIKTRGQQVTLRCSPISGHKSVSWYQQVLGQGPQFIFQYYEKEERGRGNFPDRFSARQFPNYSSELNVNALLLGDSALYLCASSLSQAVDIQYFGAGTRLSVL.

This chain joins TRBV11-3 and TRBJ2-2, with D perhaps matching TRBD2 (5 bases). There are 15 residues in the CDR3. The V end lost 5 bases, the J end lost 6 bases, and 16 bases lay between the germline ends. In germline, CDR1 is SGHNT, CDR2 YENEEA. The CDR3 loop is CASSRRTEAPGELFF. The CDR3 nucleotides are TGTGCCAGCAGCCGAAGGACGGAGGCACCCGGGGAGCTGTTTTTT.

The CDR3 protein is CASSRTGREQYF. CDR3 nucleotide sequence: TGTGCCAGCAGCAGGACAGGGCGGGAGCAGTACTTC. The chain combines TRBV5-6 with TRBJ2-7; 8 nucleotides agree with TRBD1. J gave up 7 bases and V 4 bases, and 4 bases lay outside the gene matches. Germline lookup yields CDR1 SGHDT and CDR2 YYEEEE. The CDR3 totals 12 residues.

This clone was detected a few times. CDR3 loop: CASSLASGAYNEQFF. In DNA form, the CDR3 reads TGTGCCAGCAGCTTAGCTAGCGGGGCGTACAATGAGCAGTTCTTC. The rearrangement uses TRBV7-9 and TRBJ2-1, with 8 bases lining up with TRBD2. V lost 0 bases, J lost 4 bases, and 2 bases stayed unmatched. Germline V gene sequence: CDR1 SEHNR, CDR2 FQNEAQ (reference sequence). The CDR3 has 15 residues.

The rearrangement uses TRBV6-1 and TRBJ2-7, with 14 bases aligning to TRBD2. V lost 4 bases and J lost 2; bases outside the gene matches: 4. The CDR3 consists of 16 residues. Germline CDR1 is MNHNS and CDR2 is SASEGT. CDR3 amino acids: CASSGPTSGRAYEQYF. In nucleotides, the CDR3 is TGTGCCAGCAGTGGACCGACTAGCGGGAGGGCCTACGAGCAGTACTTC.